This TCR beta chain is drawn from a study of T-cell reconstitution after alpha-beta-depleted transplantation in children. CDR1 is SGHTA, CDR2 FQGNSA, per germline. The trim removed 5 bases at V and 12 bases at J, leaving 14 bases unmatched. The CDR3 totals 17 residues. Researchers prepared the TCRbeta library using unique molecular identifiers, the study reports. TCRdb processed the PCR reads anew with MiXCR; each CDR3 protein has one entry. This sample has 100,000 or so distinct CDR3 sequences; 10% to 15% occur once, and the top ten carry around 14%. This clonotype was seen many times. The TCR comes from a human donor who donated a stem cell graft to a child with inherited bone marrow failure. Material: PBMCs from the stem cell graft donor, obtained from the stem cell graft. The chain combines TRBV7-2 with TRBJ2-1, with 15 bases that match TRBD2. Here the CDR3 reads CASSPDLGLAGGWGQFF. The CDR3 DNA follows: TGTGCCAGCAGCCCGGATTTGGGACTAGCGGGGGGATGGGGGCAGTTCTTC.